This T cell receptor (beta chain) originates from a study of shared clonotypes between healthy human individuals. The overall study: Researchers assigned three CD4 naive, three CD4 memory, two CD8 naive and one CD8 memory plate to each donor. Study-level findings and limits: Sequencing depth was predicted to influence how clonotypes are shared among donors. Non-shared clonotypes showed lower generation probabilities than clonotypes common to all four donors.

The CDR3 covers 13 residues. After removal of 5 bases from V and 9 bases from J, the junction contained 8 bases not matched to a gene. From germline, CDR1 is MNHEY and CDR2 SMNVEV (reference sequence). In replicate PCRs of sorted subsets, 150 to 200 ng DNA, approximately 32,000 T cell genomes, was used. Repertoires were generated with immunoSEQ multiplex PCR, while TCRdb's copy carries only in-frame clones and drops some. The data hold approximately 650,000 clones, with roughly 95% observed a single time. About this clone: Its antigen is unidentified.

The naive CD8 fraction comprised CD45RO-negative cells positively selected for CCR7 and excluded terminally differentiated effector memory CD45RA+ cells. V and J are TRBV27 and TRBJ1-1, with 8 bases matching TRBD1. This TCR was sampled from a woman in her 30s in good health. Sequences were obtained from naive CD8+ T cells sorted from blood. The CDR3: CASSQGQGNQAFF. The CDR3 DNA reads as TGTGCCAGCAGTCAAGGACAGGGTAACCAAGCTTTCTTT.